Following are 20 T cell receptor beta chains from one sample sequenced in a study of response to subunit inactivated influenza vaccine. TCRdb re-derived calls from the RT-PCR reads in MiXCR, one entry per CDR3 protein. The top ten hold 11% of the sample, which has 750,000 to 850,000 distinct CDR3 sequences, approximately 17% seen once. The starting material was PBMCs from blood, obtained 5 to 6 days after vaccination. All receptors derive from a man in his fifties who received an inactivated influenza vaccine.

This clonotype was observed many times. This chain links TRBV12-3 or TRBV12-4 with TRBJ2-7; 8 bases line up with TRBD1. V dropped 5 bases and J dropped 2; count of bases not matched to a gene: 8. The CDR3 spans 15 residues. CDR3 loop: CASSRPGTGTYEQYF. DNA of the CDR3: TGTGCCAGCAGTCGTCCCGGGACAGGAACCTACGAGCAGTACTTC.

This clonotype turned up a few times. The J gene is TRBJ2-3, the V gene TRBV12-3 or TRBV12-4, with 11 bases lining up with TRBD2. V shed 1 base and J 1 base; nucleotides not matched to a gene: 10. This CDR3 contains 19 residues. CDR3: CASSLVVTSGATGTDTQYF. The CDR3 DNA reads TGTGCCAGCAGTTTAGTGGTGACTAGCGGGGCGACCGGCACAGATACGCAGTATTTT.

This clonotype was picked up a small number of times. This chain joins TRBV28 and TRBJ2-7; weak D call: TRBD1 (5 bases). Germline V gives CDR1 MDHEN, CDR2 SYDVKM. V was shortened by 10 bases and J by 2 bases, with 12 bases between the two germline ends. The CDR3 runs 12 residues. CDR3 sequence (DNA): TGTGCCACCCGACAGTTTCCCTACGAGCAGTACTTC. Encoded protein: CATRQFPYEQYF.

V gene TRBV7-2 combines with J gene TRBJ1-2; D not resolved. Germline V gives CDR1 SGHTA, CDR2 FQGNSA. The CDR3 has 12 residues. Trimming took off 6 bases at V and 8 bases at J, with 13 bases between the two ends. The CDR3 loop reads CASSFHTLGYTF. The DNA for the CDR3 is TGTGCCAGCAGTTTTCACACACTAGGCTACACCTTC.

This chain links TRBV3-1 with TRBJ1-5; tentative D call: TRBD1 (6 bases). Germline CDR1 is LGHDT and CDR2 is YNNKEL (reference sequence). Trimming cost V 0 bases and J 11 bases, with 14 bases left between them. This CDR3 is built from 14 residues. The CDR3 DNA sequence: TGTGCCAGCAGCCAAGATTTATGGACAGCGACCCAGCATTTT. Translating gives CASSQDLWTATQHF.

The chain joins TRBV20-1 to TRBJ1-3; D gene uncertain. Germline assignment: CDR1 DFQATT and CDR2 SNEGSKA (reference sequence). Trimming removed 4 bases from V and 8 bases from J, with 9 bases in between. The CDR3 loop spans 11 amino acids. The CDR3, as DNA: TGCAGTGCTACCGGGCCATACACCATATATTTT. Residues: CSATGPYTIYF.

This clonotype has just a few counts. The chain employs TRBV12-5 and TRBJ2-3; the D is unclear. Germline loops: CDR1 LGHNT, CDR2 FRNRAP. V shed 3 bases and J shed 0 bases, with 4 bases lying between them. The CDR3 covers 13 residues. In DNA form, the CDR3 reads TGTGCTAGTGGTTTCGGAAGCACAGATACGCAGTATTTT. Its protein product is CASGFGSTDTQYF. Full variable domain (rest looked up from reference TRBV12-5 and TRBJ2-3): DARVTQTPRHKVTEMGQEVTMRCQPILGHNTVFWYRQTMMQGLELLAYFRNRAPLDDSGMPKDRFSAEMPDATLATLKIQPSEPRDSAVYFCASGFGSTDTQYFGPGTRLTVL.

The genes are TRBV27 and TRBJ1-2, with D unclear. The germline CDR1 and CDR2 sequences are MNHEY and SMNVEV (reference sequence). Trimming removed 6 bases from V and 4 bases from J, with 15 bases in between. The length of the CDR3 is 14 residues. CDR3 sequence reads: CASSSRRRTYGYTF. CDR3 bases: TGTGCCAGCAGCTCACGTCGCCGAACCTATGGCTACACCTTC.

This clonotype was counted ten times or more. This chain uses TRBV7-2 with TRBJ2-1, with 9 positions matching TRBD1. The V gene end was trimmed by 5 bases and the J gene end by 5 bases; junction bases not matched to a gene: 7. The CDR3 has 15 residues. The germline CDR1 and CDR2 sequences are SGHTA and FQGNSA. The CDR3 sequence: CASSPPGTGHNEQFF. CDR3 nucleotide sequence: TGTGCCAGCAGCCCCCCCGGGACAGGGCACAATGAGCAGTTCTTC.

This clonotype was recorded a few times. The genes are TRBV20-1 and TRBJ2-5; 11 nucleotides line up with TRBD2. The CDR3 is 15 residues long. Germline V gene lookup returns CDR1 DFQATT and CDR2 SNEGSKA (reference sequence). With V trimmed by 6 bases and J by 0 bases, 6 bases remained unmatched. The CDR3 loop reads CSATPTSGDQETQYF. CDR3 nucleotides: TGCAGTGCAACCCCGACTAGCGGGGACCAAGAGACCCAGTACTTC.

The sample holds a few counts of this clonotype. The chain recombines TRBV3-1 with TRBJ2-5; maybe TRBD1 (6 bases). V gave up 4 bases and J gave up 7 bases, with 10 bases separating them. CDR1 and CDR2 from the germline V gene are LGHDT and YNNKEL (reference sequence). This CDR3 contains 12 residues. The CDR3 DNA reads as TGTGCCAGCAGCCGGGACAAGGGGACCCAGTACTTC. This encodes CASSRDKGTQYF.

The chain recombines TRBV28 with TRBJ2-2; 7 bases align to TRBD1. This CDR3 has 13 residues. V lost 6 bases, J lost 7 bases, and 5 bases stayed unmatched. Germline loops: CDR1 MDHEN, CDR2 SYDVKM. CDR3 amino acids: CASRPYRGGELFF. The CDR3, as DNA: TGTGCCAGCAGACCGTACAGGGGCGGGGAGCTGTTTTTT.

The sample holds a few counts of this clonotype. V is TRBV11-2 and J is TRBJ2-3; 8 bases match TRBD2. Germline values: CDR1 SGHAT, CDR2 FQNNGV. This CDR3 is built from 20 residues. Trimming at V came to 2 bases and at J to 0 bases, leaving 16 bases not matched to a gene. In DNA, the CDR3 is TGTGCCAGCAGCTTACGACCTAGGACTAGCTCACTCCATAGCACAGATACGCAGTATTTT. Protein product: CASSLRPRTSSLHSTDTQYF.

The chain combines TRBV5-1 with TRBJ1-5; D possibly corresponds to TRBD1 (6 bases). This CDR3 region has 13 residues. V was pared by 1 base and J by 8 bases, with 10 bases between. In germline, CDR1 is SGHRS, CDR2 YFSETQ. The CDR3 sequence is CASSLWGAEPQHF. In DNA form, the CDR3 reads TGCGCCAGCAGCTTGTGGGGGGCTGAGCCCCAGCATTTT.

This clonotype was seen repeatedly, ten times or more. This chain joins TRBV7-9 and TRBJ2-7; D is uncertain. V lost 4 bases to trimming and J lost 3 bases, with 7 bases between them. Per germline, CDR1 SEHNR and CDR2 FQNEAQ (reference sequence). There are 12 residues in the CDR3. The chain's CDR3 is CASSSLRYEQYF. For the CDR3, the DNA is TGTGCCAGCAGCTCCCTCCGCTACGAGCAGTACTTC.

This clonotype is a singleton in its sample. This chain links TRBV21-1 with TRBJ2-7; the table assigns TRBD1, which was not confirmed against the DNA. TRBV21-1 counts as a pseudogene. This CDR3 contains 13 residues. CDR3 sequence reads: CASSSRGLDEQYF. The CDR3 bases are TGTGCCAGCAGCAGCAGGGGCTTAGACGAGCAGTACTTC.

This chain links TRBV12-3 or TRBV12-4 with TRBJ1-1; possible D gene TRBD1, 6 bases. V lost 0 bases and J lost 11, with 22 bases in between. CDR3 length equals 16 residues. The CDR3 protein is CASSLALGGRRLPAFF. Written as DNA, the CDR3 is TGTGCCAGCAGTTTAGCGCTAGGGGGAAGGCGCCTCCCCGCTTTCTTT.

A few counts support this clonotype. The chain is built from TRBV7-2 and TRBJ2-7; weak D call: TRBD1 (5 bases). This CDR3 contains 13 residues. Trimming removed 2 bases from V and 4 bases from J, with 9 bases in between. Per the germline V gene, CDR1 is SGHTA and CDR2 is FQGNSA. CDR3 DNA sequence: TGTGCCAGCAGCTTACATCAGGGTTACGAGCAGTACTTC. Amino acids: CASSLHQGYEQYF.

CDR3 amino acids: CASLPLTGSTGELFF. Here the CDR3 DNA reads TGTGCCAGCTTACCCCTGACGGGGAGCACCGGGGAGCTGTTTTTT. The rearrangement links TRBV12-3 or TRBV12-4 to TRBJ2-2; TRBD2 might be the D (5 bases). Trimming left V 8 bases short and J 4 bases short, with 17 bases between. The CDR3 length is 15 residues.

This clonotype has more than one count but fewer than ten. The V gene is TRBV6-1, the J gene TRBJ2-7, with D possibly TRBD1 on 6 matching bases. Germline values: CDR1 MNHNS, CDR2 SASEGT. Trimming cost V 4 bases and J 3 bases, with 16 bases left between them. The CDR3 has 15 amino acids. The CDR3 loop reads CASSGEQGVLYEQYF. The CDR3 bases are TGTGCCAGCAGTGGAGAACAGGGCGTCCTCTACGAGCAGTACTTC.